One sample yielded the 14 T cell receptor beta chains listed below, sequenced in a study of shared clonotypes between healthy human individuals. CD45RO-negative, CCR7-selected cells formed the naive CD8 fraction, which excluded terminally differentiated effector memory CD45RA+ cells. TCRdb keeps only in-frame clones here, not all; method: immunoSEQ multiplex PCR. The table records some 2 million clones, about 95% of them present only once. Sequencing was performed on naive CD8+ T cells sorted from blood. Every receptor here comes from a man aged 18 to 29 in good health.

On this clone: The sample carries other DNA sequences with the same CDR3. This chain uses TRBV27 with TRBJ2-3; 7 nucleotides line up with TRBD2. CDR3 length: 14 amino acids. The germline V gene has CDR1 MNHEY and CDR2 SMNVEV (reference sequence). The J segment lost 1 base and the V segment lost 2 bases, leaving 0 bases of the junction unmatched. CDR3 sequence (DNA): TGTGCCAGCAGTTTAGCGGGAGGCACAGATACGCAGTATTTT. This sequence encodes CASSLAGGTDTQYF.

This chain connects TRBV7-6 to TRBJ2-7; no clear D gene. Trimming pared 0 bases from V and 1 base from J, leaving 7 bases between. CDR3 length: 14 amino acids. Germline V lookup: CDR1 SGHVS, CDR2 FNYEAQ. In DNA form, the CDR3 reads TGTGCCAGCAGCTTAGCGGCGGAATCCTACGAGCAGTACTTC. This codes for CASSLAAESYEQYF.

The chain uses TRBV7-2 and TRBJ1-5; TRBD1 aligns across 7 bases. CDR1 is SGHTA and CDR2 is FQGNSA in the germline V gene. J gave up 9 bases and V 1 base, and 12 bases lay outside the gene matches. This CDR3 is built from 16 residues. CDR3 DNA: TGTGCCAGCAGCTTAGGGCCGACAGGGTCTACCCGGCCCCAGCATTTT. This codes for CASSLGPTGSTRPQHF.

V is TRBV19 and J is TRBJ2-1; 10 nucleotides align to TRBD2. Trimming removed 3 bases from V and 7 bases from J; junction bases left unmatched: 6. Germline lookup yields CDR1 LNHDA and CDR2 SQIVND (reference sequence). This CDR3 is 15 amino acids long. The chain's CDR3 is CASSMSSGRGNEQFF. The CDR3 DNA follows: TGTGCCAGTAGTATGAGCAGCGGGAGGGGGAATGAGCAGTTCTTC.

This chain links TRBV5-8 with TRBJ2-5; D is unclear. CDR3 length equals 12 residues. Germline values: CDR1 SGHTS, CDR2 YDEGEE. The V gene lost 2 bases and the J gene lost 1 base, with 3 bases spanning the gap. Here the CDR3 reads CASSLRQETQYF. The CDR3 DNA sequence: TGTGCCAGCAGCTTACGCCAAGAGACCCAGTACTTC.

This sequence joins TRBV27 and TRBJ2-1; 8 bases align to TRBD2. Germline V gives CDR1 MNHEY, CDR2 SMNVEV (reference sequence). The V gene end was trimmed by 2 bases and the J gene end by 7 bases; junction bases not matched to a gene: 13. This CDR3 contains 17 residues. The CDR3 nucleotides read TGTGCCAGCAGTTTAAGCTTTGCCGGGGGGGCTTATAATGAGCAGTTCTTC. Translated, it gives CASSLSFAGGAYNEQFF.

The chain couples TRBV5-1 to TRBJ2-2; the D is unclear. CDR1 is SGHRS and CDR2 is YFSETQ in the germline V gene. V was clipped by 0 bases and J by 1 base, with 7 bases between them. The CDR3 length is 15 residues. CDR3 region: CASSLVNRNTGELFF. The CDR3 nucleotides are TGCGCCAGCAGCTTGGTGAACCGGAACACCGGGGAGCTGTTTTTT.

The V and J genes are TRBV27 and TRBJ2-7; 12 bases match TRBD1. The length of the CDR3 is 15 residues. Germline V CDR1 and CDR2: MNHEY, SMNVEV (reference sequence). Trimming at V came to 2 bases and at J to 12 bases, leaving 11 bases not matched to a gene. CDR3 residues: CASSLIGTGGTKPYF. In nucleotides, the CDR3 is TGTGCCAGCAGTTTAATTGGGACAGGGGGCACAAAACCGTACTTC.

The chain uses TRBV9 and TRBJ2-7; D tentatively reads TRBD1 or TRBD2 (5 bases each). The V gene's germline CDR1 is SGDLS and CDR2 YYNGEE. CDR3 length equals 15 residues. The ends were cut back, 4 bases at V and 2 bases at J, with 16 bases in the middle. CDR3 loop: CASSPRDGIPYEQYF. The CDR3 nucleotides are TGTGCCAGCAGCCCGAGGGACGGTATTCCCTACGAGCAGTACTTC. The complete variable domain, with remaining parts taken from reference TRBV9 and TRBJ2-7, reads DSGVTQTPKHLITATGQRVTLRCSPRSGDLSVYWYQQSLDQGLQFLIQYYNGEERAKGNILERFSAQQFPDLHSELNLSSLELGDSALYFCASSPRDGIPYEQYFGPGTRLTVT.

There are a few counts of this clone. The genes are TRBV5-6 and TRBJ1-1, with 7 bases matching TRBD1. The CDR3 runs 15 residues. V was clipped by 2 bases and J by 4 bases; unmatched bases: 8. Germline values: CDR1 SGHDT, CDR2 YYEEEE. The CDR3 region is CASSFSDRAGTEAFF. Here the CDR3 DNA reads TGTGCCAGCAGCTTTTCTGACAGGGCAGGCACTGAAGCTTTCTTT.

The chain links TRBV11-2 to TRBJ2-7, with no clear D. The length of the CDR3 is 15 residues. Germline V gene lookup returns CDR1 SGHAT and CDR2 FQNNGV. Trimming shortened V by 0 bases and J by 0 bases, and 9 bases separated the two germline ends. CDR3: CASSLEAASSYEQYF. The CDR3 nucleotides are TGTGCCAGCAGCTTAGAGGCGGCCAGCTCCTACGAGCAGTACTTC.

The V and J genes are TRBV18 and TRBJ2-7, with D unresolved. Trimming removed 2 bases at V and 5 bases at J, with 16 bases between. Germline V gene lookup returns CDR1 KGHSH and CDR2 LQKENI. The CDR3 has 15 residues. CDR3 DNA: TGTGCCAGCTCACCATCGATGGGGAATATCGACGAGCAGTACTTC. This codes for CASSPSMGNIDEQYF.

The CDR3, as DNA: TGTGCCAGCAGCACTGGACAGGGCGACTATGGCTACACCTTC. This sequence encodes CASSTGQGDYGYTF. The genes are TRBV9 and TRBJ1-2; 8 nucleotides line up with TRBD1. Germline trimming cut 4 bases from V and 3 bases from J; bases unmatched to any gene: 5. Per the germline V gene, CDR1 is SGDLS and CDR2 is YYNGEE. The CDR3 is 14 amino acids.

The genes are TRBV13 and TRBJ1-1; D unclear. CDR3 size: 13 residues. Germline V gene lookup returns CDR1 PRHDT and CDR2 FYEKMQ (reference sequence). V gave up 5 bases and J gave up 5 bases, with 12 bases separating them. The CDR3 spells CASSLGYGTEAFF. DNA for the CDR3: TGTGCCAGCAGCCTGGGGTATGGGACTGAAGCTTTCTTT.